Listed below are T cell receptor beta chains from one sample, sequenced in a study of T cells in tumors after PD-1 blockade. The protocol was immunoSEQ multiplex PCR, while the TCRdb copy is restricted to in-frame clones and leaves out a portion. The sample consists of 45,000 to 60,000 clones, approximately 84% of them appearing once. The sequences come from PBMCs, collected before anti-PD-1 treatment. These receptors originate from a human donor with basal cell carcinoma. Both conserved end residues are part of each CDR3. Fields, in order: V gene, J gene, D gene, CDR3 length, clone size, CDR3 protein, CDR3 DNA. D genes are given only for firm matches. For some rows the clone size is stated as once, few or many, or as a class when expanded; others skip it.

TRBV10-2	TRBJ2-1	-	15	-	CASKSGVSSYNEQFF	TGCGCCAGCAAATCAGGGGTGAGCTCCTACAATGAGCAGTTCTTC
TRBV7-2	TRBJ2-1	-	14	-	CASSLRGAGNEQFF	TGTGCCAGCAGCTTAAGGGGGGCAGGGAATGAGCAGTTCTTC
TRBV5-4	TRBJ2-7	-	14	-	CASSQGTVTYEQYF	TGTGCCAGCAGCCAGGGGACGGTTACCTACGAGCAGTACTTC
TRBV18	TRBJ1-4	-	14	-	CASSPPSVNEKLFF	TGTGCCAGCTCACCACCCTCAGTTAATGAAAAACTGTTTTTT
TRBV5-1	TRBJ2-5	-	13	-	CASSLLSQETQYF	TGCGCCAGCAGCTTGCTGTCCCAAGAGACCCAGTACTTC
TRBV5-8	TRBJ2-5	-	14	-	CASSSRAPPETQYF	TGTGCCAGCAGCTCACGGGCTCCCCCGGAGACCCAGTACTTC
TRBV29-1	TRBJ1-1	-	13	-	CSASQGPNTEAFF	TGCAGCGCCTCACAGGGCCCGAACACTGAAGCTTTCTTT
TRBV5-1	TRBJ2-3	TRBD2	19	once	CASSPGTSGGAGLLNTQYF	TGCGCCAGCAGCCCGGGGACTAGCGGGGGGGCCGGCCTGTTGAATACGCAGTATTTT
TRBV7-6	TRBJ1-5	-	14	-	CASSLVSGNQPQHF	TGTGCCAGCAGCTTAGTTTCAGGGAATCAGCCCCAGCATTTT
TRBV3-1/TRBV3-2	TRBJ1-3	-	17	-	CASSQVDRTSTGNTIYF	TGTGCCAGCAGCCAAGTCGATAGGACATCTACTGGAAACACCATATATTTT
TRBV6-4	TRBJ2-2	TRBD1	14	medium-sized	CASSDSTGAGELFF	TGTGCCAGCAGTGACTCGACAGGGGCCGGGGAGCTGTTTTTT
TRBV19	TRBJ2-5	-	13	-	CASKNREQETQYF	TGTGCCAGTAAAAACAGGGAACAAGAGACCCAGTACTTC
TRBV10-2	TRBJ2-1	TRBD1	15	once	CASSGWQGARDEQFF	TGCGCCAGCAGTGGTTGGCAGGGGGCTAGAGATGAGCAGTTCTTC
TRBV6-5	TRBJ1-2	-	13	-	CAITRSLNYGYTF	TGTGCCATTACCCGGTCCTTAAACTATGGCTACACCTTC
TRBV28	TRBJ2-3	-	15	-	CATTRDGGFPDTQYF	TGTGCCACCACCAGGGATGGGGGCTTCCCAGATACGCAGTATTTT
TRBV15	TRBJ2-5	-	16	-	CATSRAPRGGSETQYF	TGTGCCACCAGCAGAGCTCCCAGGGGGGGATCGGAGACCCAGTACTTC
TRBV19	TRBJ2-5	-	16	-	CASSSHSGGVQETQYF	TGTGCCAGTAGTAGCCACTCGGGGGGCGTCCAAGAGACCCAGTACTTC
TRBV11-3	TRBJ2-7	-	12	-	CASSLGEHEQYF	TGTGCCAGCAGCTTGGGGGAACACGAGCAGTACTTC
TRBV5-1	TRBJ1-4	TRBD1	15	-	CASRTTGATNEKLFF	TGCGCCAGCAGAACTACAGGGGCAACTAATGAAAAACTGTTTTTT
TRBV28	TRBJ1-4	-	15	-	CASISAGSENEKLFF	TGTGCCAGCATCAGTGCAGGTTCGGAGAATGAAAAACTGTTTTTT
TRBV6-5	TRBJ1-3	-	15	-	CASSPRQASGNTIYF	TGTGCCAGCAGTCCGCGACAGGCCTCTGGAAACACCATATATTTT
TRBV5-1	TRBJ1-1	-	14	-	CASSSNRVDTEAFF	TGCGCCAGCAGCTCAAACAGGGTAGACACTGAAGCTTTCTTT
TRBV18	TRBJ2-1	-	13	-	CASSPKRTVEQFF	TGTGCCAGCTCACCAAAACGAACCGTAGAGCAGTTCTTC
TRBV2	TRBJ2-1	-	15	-	CASSETWGRYNEQFF	TGTGCCAGCAGTGAAACCTGGGGGCGATACAATGAGCAGTTCTTC
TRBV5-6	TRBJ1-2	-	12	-	CASSLFGYGYTF	TGTGCCAGCAGCCTGTTCGGCTATGGCTACACCTTC
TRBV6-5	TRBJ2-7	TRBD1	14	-	CVSSRGTGLMEQYF	TGTGTATCTAGCCGGGGGACAGGGTTAATGGAGCAGTACTTC
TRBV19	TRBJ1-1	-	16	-	CASSPSQAGRNTEAFF	TGTGCCAGTAGCCCAAGTCAGGCAGGGCGAAACACTGAAGCTTTCTTT
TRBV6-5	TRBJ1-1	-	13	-	CASSQVGNTEAFF	TGTGCCAGCAGCCAGGTGGGTAACACTGAAGCTTTCTTT
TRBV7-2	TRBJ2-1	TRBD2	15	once	CASSFQRGGLFEQFF	TGTGCCAGCAGCTTCCAGCGGGGGGGCCTTTTTGAGCAGTTCTTC
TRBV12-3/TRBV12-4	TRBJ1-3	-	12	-	CASSPGLNTIYF	TGTGCCAGCAGTCCCGGCTTAAACACCATATATTTT
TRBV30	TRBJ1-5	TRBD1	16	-	CAWSKRTGKVGQPQHF	TGTGCCTGGAGTAAGAGGACAGGGAAAGTAGGGCAGCCCCAGCATTTT
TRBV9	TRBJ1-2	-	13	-	CASSEQTGYGYTF	TGTGCCAGCAGCGAACAGACGGGGTATGGCTACACCTTC
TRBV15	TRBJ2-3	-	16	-	CATSRAPGGGTDTQYF	TGTGCCACCAGCAGAGCGCCAGGGGGGGGCACAGATACGCAGTATTTT
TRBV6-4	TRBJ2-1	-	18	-	CASSDRGGGSGPYNEQFF	TGTGCCAGCAGTGACCGAGGAGGGGGCTCGGGGCCCTACAATGAGCAGTTCTTC
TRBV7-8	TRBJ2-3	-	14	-	CASRDPGGTDTQYF	TGTGCCAGCCGAGATCCGGGGGGCACAGATACGCAGTATTTT
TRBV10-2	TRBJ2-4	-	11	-	CASYSRNIQYF	TGCGCCAGCTACAGTCGAAACATTCAGTACTTC
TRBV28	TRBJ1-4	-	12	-	CASSSPLEKLFF	TGTGCCAGCAGTTCACCCCTTGAAAAACTGTTTTTT
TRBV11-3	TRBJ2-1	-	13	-	CASSLAWGNEQFF	TGTGCCAGCAGCTTAGCCTGGGGCAATGAGCAGTTCTTC
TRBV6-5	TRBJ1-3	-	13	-	CASSSGAGNTIYF	TGTGCCAGCAGTTCAGGGGCTGGAAACACCATATATTTT
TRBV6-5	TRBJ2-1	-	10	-	CASRKAEQFF	TGTGCCAGCAGGAAAGCGGAGCAGTTCTTC
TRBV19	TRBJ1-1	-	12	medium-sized	CASSPLGTEAFF	TGTGCCAGTAGTCCCTTGGGCACTGAAGCTTTCTTT
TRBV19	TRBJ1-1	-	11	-	CASKGVAEAFF	TGTGCCAGTAAGGGGGTAGCTGAAGCTTTCTTT